One and the same sample provided the 3 T cell receptor beta chains below, sequenced in a study of T cells in Graves' hyperthyroidism and ophthalmopathy. Amplification yielded TCR beta CDR3 regions, with RNA transcripts as the source. The study used the HTBI primer set for a first-round RT-PCR of the TCR CDR3. TCRdb recomputed calls from the multiplex PCR reads with MiXCR, one row per CDR3 protein. Among over 90,000 distinct CDR3 sequences listed, over 45% were seen once. Material: blood. The source of these receptors is a man in his forties with Graves' hyperthyroidism.

The chain has TRBV25-1 and TRBJ1-1, with D unresolved. Trimming pared 4 bases from V and 7 bases from J, leaving 19 bases between. CDR1 MGHDK and CDR2 SYGVNS come from the germline V gene. This CDR3 has 15 residues. DNA of the CDR3: TGTGCCAGCAGTGCGGGAACTTTTACCAGGTTTGAAGCTTTCTTT. Protein product: CASSAGTFTRFEAFF.

This clonotype showed up many times. This chain links TRBV19 with TRBJ2-2, with D perhaps matching TRBD1 (5 bases). Germline V CDR1 and CDR2: LNHDA, SQIVND (reference sequence). Trimming cost V 4 bases and J 5 bases, with 8 bases left between them. The CDR3 is made up of 13 amino acids. The CDR3 loop reads CASSSRETGELFF. The CDR3, as DNA: TGTGCCAGTAGTAGCAGGGAAACCGGGGAGCTGTTTTTT.

Concerning this clonotype: A single base separates this from a much larger clone, so it may be a read error. The CDR3 loop reads CASSRKGTSTGTQYF. CDR3 DNA sequence: TGTGCCAGCAGCCGTAAGGGGACGAGCACAGGTACGCAGTATTTT. V gene TRBV5-7 combines with J gene TRBJ2-3; D could derive from TRBD1 or TRBD2 (5 bases each). TRBV5-7 is classed as an ORF, of uncertain function. CDR3 length: 15 residues.